This T cell receptor (beta chain) is from a study of shared clonotypes between healthy human individuals. V lost 0 bases and J 4 bases, leaving 13 bases between the germline ends. The CDR3 has 15 residues. Germline assignment: CDR1 SGHRS and CDR2 YFSETQ. Running of the assay took place at deep level. Investigators spread the genomic DNA of each subset evenly over several immunoSEQ plates. Clones were sequenced by immunoSEQ multiplex PCR, and TCRdb holds only the in-frame ones, with some missing. The table shows some 1.1 million clones, with approximately 80% occurring only once. What was sequenced was memory CD4+ T cells from PBMCs. Subset described: CD45RA-negative fraction. The chain carries TRBV5-1 and TRBJ1-2; D uncertain. The clonotype originates from a man younger than 35 in good health. Some clones in this sample may be carry-over from other donors' samples. This CDR3 is CASSLGVTGLYGYTF. DNA of the CDR3: TGCGCCAGCAGCTTGGGAGTCACGGGCCTCTATGGCTACACCTTC. The whole variable domain, filled in from reference TRBV5-1 and TRBJ1-2, reads KAGVTQTPRYLIKTRGQQVTLSCSPISGHRSVSWYQQTPGQGLQFLFEYFSETQRNKGNFPGRFSGRQFSNSRSEMNVSTLELGDSALYLCASSLGVTGLYGYTFGSGTRLTVV.